This passage covers 26 T cell receptor beta chains from one sample sequenced in a study of blood T cell repertoires in COVID-19. Assay: immunoSEQ multiplex PCR; the TCRdb copy retains only in-frame clones and omits some. This table holds 110,000 or so clones, more than 60% found once. What was sequenced was peripheral blood. The receptors were sampled from a man aged 50 or older with acute or convalescent COVID-19.

The gene calls are TRBV28 and TRBJ1-2; 11 bases match TRBD1. CDR3 size: 12 residues. Germline trimming cut 8 bases from V and 7 bases from J; bases unmatched to any gene: 3. Germline V gene sequence: CDR1 MDHEN, CDR2 SYDVKM. Here the CDR3 reads CASSGQGAGYTF. Here the CDR3 DNA reads TGTGCCAGCTCCGGACAGGGGGCTGGCTACACCTTC.

A single count supports this clone. The V call is TRBV29-1, the J call TRBJ2-7; TRBD2 is a possible D gene (6 bases). CDR3 length equals 13 residues. The V end was cut by 6 bases, the J end by 3 bases, with 15 bases between. Germline V lookup: CDR1 SQVTM, CDR2 ANQGSEA. The CDR3 reads CSVLGGLYYEQYF. CDR3 coding DNA: TGCAGCGTCTTGGGGGGACTGTACTACGAGCAGTACTTC.

In nucleotides, the CDR3 is TGTGCCAGCAGTCAAGGGACAGGGCCTGGAAACACCATATATTTT. The encoded protein is CASSQGTGPGNTIYF. The chain combines TRBV2 with TRBJ1-3, with 9 bases identical to TRBD1. V lost 5 bases and J lost 2; bases outside the gene matches: 4. Germline V gene sequence: CDR1 SNHLY, CDR2 FYNNEI. The CDR3 loop spans 15 amino acids.

The chain links TRBV9 to TRBJ2-3; perhaps TRBD1 as D (5 bases). The CDR3 is 15 residues long. Germline assignment: CDR1 SGDLS and CDR2 YYNGEE. V lost 0 bases and J lost 3, with 11 bases in between. CDR3 protein: CASSVEAGYTDTQYF. As DNA, the CDR3 is TGTGCCAGCAGCGTAGAGGCAGGGTATACAGATACGCAGTATTTT. Full variable domain (rest looked up from reference TRBV9 and TRBJ2-3): DSGVTQTPKHLITATGQRVTLRCSPRSGDLSVYWYQQSLDQGLQFLIQYYNGEERAKGNILERFSAQQFPDLHSELNLSSLELGDSALYFCASSVEAGYTDTQYFGPGTRLTVL.

The chain uses TRBV5-1 and TRBJ1-5; TRBD1 is a possible D gene (5 bases). Germline V gene lookup returns CDR1 SGHRS and CDR2 YFSETQ. The V gene lost 4 bases and the J gene lost 1 base, with 12 bases spanning the gap. The CDR3 sequence is 15 residues long. This CDR3 reads CASSPTGQSNQPQHF. CDR3 DNA: TGCGCCAGCAGCCCTACAGGTCAGAGCAATCAGCCCCAGCATTTT.

This clone was picked up a small number of times. The chain carries TRBV7-3 and TRBJ1-6; 8 nucleotides agree with TRBD1. Unmatched junction bases numbered 5, after V lost 4 bases and J lost 6 bases. The CDR3 length is 15 residues. Germline CDR1 and CDR2: SGHTA and FQGTGA. The chain's CDR3 is CASSSGTGANSPLHF. DNA for the CDR3: TGTGCCAGCAGCTCGGGGACAGGAGCTAATTCACCCCTCCACTTT.

This chain uses TRBV7-9 with TRBJ2-3; D might be TRBD1 (5 bases). V lost 5 bases to trimming and J lost 4 bases, with 13 bases between them. This CDR3 has 14 amino acids. Germline V gene data show CDR1 as SEHNR and CDR2 as FQNEAQ (reference sequence). CDR3 sequence reads: CASSTLGVSDTQYF. CDR3 nucleotides: TGTGCCAGCAGCACGCTAGGGGTTTCAGATACGCAGTATTTT.

The chain links TRBV11-2 to TRBJ2-7, with a tentative D call TRBD2 (6 bases). Germline CDR1 reads SGHAT; CDR2 reads FQNNGV. The CDR3 contains 14 residues. V lost 0 bases, J lost 6 bases, and 12 bases lay in between. The CDR3 spells CASSLDRGTSEQYF. In DNA form, the CDR3 reads TGTGCCAGCAGCTTAGATCGGGGGACGTCCGAGCAGTACTTC.

This clone was counted between two and nine times. The V gene is TRBV2, the J gene TRBJ2-7; TRBD1 aligns across 8 bases. CDR1 SNHLY and CDR2 FYNNEI come from the germline V gene. J was trimmed by 3 bases and V by 4 bases; bases with no gene match: 5. The CDR3 length is 14 residues. The CDR3 protein is CASSVGTGYYEQYF. In nucleotides, the CDR3 is TGTGCCAGCAGTGTAGGGACAGGCTACTACGAGCAGTACTTC.

A note on this clone: This sample also contains other DNA sequences that code for the same CDR3. This chain joins TRBV28 and TRBJ2-7, with 7 bases fitting TRBD2. The CDR3 extends over 13 amino acids. The germline CDR1 and CDR2 sequences are MDHEN and SYDVKM. V was pared by 6 bases and J by 2 bases, with 4 bases of the junction left unmatched. CDR3 sequence (DNA): TGTGCCAGCAGCCCCAGCGGGACCTACGAGCAGTACTTC. Amino acids: CASSPSGTYEQYF. Looking up the rest from reference TRBV28 and TRBJ2-7 gives the full variable domain: DVKVTQSSRYLVKRTGEKVFLECVQDMDHENMFWYRQDPGLGLRLIYFSYDVKMKEKGDIPEGYSVSREKKERFSLILESASTNQTSMYLCASSPSGTYEQYFGPGTRLTVT.

The V call is TRBV7-9, the J call TRBJ2-5; a possible D gene is TRBD1 (5 bases). Germline CDR1 and CDR2: SEHNR and FQNEAQ (reference sequence). Trimming pared 1 base from V and 1 base from J, leaving 7 bases between. CDR3 length equals 14 residues. CDR3 in DNA: TGTGCCAGCAGCTTAGATGACAGCCAAGAGACCCAGTACTTC. Residues: CASSLDDSQETQYF.

This clone occurred once. V is TRBV19 and J is TRBJ2-1; TRBD2 agrees at 7 bases. Germline V gene sequence: CDR1 LNHDA, CDR2 SQIVND (reference sequence). Trimming cost V 9 bases and J 3 bases; bases outside gene matches: 5. The CDR3 is 13 amino acids. The CDR3, as DNA: TGTGCCAGCAGGGAGGGACTCTACAATGAGCAGTTCTTC. As protein: CASREGLYNEQFF.

This rearrangement joins TRBV27 to TRBJ1-1; 7 positions match TRBD1. The CDR3 has 15 amino acids. CDR1 and CDR2 (germline): MNHEY, SMNVEV (reference sequence). Unmatched junction bases numbered 9, after V lost 2 bases and J lost 6 bases. In DNA, the CDR3 is TGTGCCAGCAGTTTACTCCGGGACAGACATTCTGAAGCTTTCTTT. This gives the protein CASSLLRDRHSEAFF.

This sequence joins TRBV28 and TRBJ2-7, with D possibly matching TRBD2 (6 bases). The CDR3 runs 16 residues. V was shortened by 5 bases and J by 4 bases, with 21 bases between the two germline ends. Germline CDR1 and CDR2: MDHEN and SYDVKM. Here the CDR3 DNA reads TGTGCCAGCAGTCTCCCCGAAGGCGGGAATCTTTACGAGCAGTACTTC. The encoded protein is CASSLPEGGNLYEQYF. Combining the CDR3 with reference TRBV28 and TRBJ2-7 gives the whole variable domain DVKVTQSSRYLVKRTGEKVFLECVQDMDHENMFWYRQDPGLGLRLIYFSYDVKMKEKGDIPEGYSVSREKKERFSLILESASTNQTSMYLCASSLPEGGNLYEQYFGPGTRLTVT.

The CDR3 DNA reads as TGCGCCAGCAGCCAATTGACAGGTTTCGAGCAGTACTTC. This codes for CASSQLTGFEQYF. The chain has TRBV4-1 and TRBJ2-7, with D perhaps matching TRBD1 (6 bases). With 2 bases removed from V and 6 bases from J, the gap between germline ends came to 11 bases. CDR1 is MGHRA, CDR2 YSYEKL, per germline. CDR3 length equals 13 residues.

This chain connects TRBV28 to TRBJ2-5, with 9 bases fitting TRBD2. The ends lost 7 bases at V and 5 bases at J; junction bases unmatched: 8. Germline CDR1 and CDR2: MDHEN and SYDVKM. This CDR3 comprises 14 residues. CDR3 bases: TGTGCCAGCATCGGCGGGAGGGAGTGGGAGACCCAGTACTTC. Translated, it gives CASIGGREWETQYF.

V is TRBV27 and J is TRBJ2-7, with D maybe TRBD1 (5 bases). Trimming shortened V by 4 bases and J by 4 bases, and 17 bases separated the two germline ends. CDR1 MNHEY and CDR2 SMNVEV come from the germline V gene (reference sequence). This CDR3 has 15 residues. The CDR3 region is CASSSRASAGYEQYF. The CDR3 DNA sequence: TGTGCCAGCAGTTCCAGGGCGTCAGCTGGATACGAGCAGTACTTC.

DNA of the CDR3: TGTGCCAGCAGTTTAACCGGGACTAGCTCCGGTGAGCAGTTCTTC. It codes for CASSLTGTSSGEQFF. The chain is built from TRBV28 and TRBJ2-1; the match to TRBD2 covers 9 bases. Germline V gene lookup returns CDR1 MDHEN and CDR2 SYDVKM. V lost 2 bases and J lost 9; bases outside the gene matches: 8. The CDR3 contains 15 residues.

The J gene is TRBJ1-3, the V gene TRBV5-1, with D possibly being TRBD1 (6 bases). V gave up 1 base and J gave up 1 base, with 12 bases separating them. This CDR3 region has 16 residues. CDR1 and CDR2 (germline): SGHRS, YFSETQ. This chain's CDR3 is CASSLSGRGSGNTIYF. For the CDR3, the DNA is TGCGCCAGCAGCTTGAGTGGCAGGGGATCTGGAAACACCATATATTTT.

The chain is built from TRBV15 and TRBJ2-3; D possibly corresponds to TRBD2 (5 bases). This CDR3 has 14 residues. Per the germline V gene, CDR1 is LNHNV and CDR2 is YYDKDF (reference sequence). Trimming removed 6 bases from V and 3 bases from J, with 13 bases in between. The CDR3 loop reads CATSPGVETDTQYF. Here the CDR3 DNA reads TGTGCCACCAGTCCCGGGGTTGAGACAGATACGCAGTATTTT.

This chain joins TRBV27 and TRBJ1-5, with TRBD1 matching over 9 bases. CDR1 is MNHEY, CDR2 SMNVEV, per germline (reference sequence). This CDR3 has 14 residues. Trimming removed 1 base from V and 6 bases from J; junction bases left unmatched: 1. This CDR3 is CASSLWGQGQPQHF. The CDR3 DNA reads as TGTGCCAGCAGTTTATGGGGACAGGGTCAGCCCCAGCATTTT.

The chain recombines TRBV18 with TRBJ2-5, with a tentative D call TRBD1 (7 bases). Germline loops: CDR1 KGHSH, CDR2 LQKENI. The CDR3 consists of 15 residues. The V and J ends lost 5 bases and 0 bases respectively, with 13 bases between them. In DNA form, the CDR3 reads TGTGCCAGCTCAGCGGGGACAGCCAACCAAGAGACCCAGTACTTC. Amino acid sequence: CASSAGTANQETQYF.

This clone was recorded many times. Distinct nucleotide sequences in the sample also encode this CDR3. The genes are TRBV2 and TRBJ1-1; D remains ambiguous. The CDR3 runs 13 residues. V was cut by 7 bases and J by 1 base, with 10 bases left in between. Germline V CDR1 and CDR2: SNHLY, FYNNEI. In DNA form, the CDR3 reads TGTGCCAGCATTCCTGACACGAACACTGAAGCTTTCTTT. It codes for CASIPDTNTEAFF.

The chain recombines TRBV18 with TRBJ2-1, with D tentatively TRBD2 (6 bases). Germline V CDR1 and CDR2: KGHSH, LQKENI. V was clipped by 6 bases and J by 4 bases, with 10 bases between them. The CDR3 spans 13 residues. CDR3 nucleotide sequence: TGTGCCAGCTCCCGGGACTTATACAATGAGCAGTTCTTC. Protein sequence: CASSRDLYNEQFF.

The CDR3 loop reads CASSWTGTGELFF. CDR3 nucleotides: TGTGCCAGCAGTTGGACTGGCACCGGGGAGCTGTTTTTT. The rearrangement links TRBV6-5 to TRBJ2-2, with a tentative D call TRBD2 (5 bases). The CDR3 spans 13 residues. The V end was cut by 4 bases, the J end by 4 bases, with 7 bases between. The germline V gene has CDR1 MNHEY and CDR2 SVGAGI.

This clone came up a few times. The chain links TRBV24-1 to TRBJ1-2; D remains unclear. CDR1 is KGHDR and CDR2 is SFDVKD in the germline V gene. CDR3 length equals 14 residues. V gave up 2 bases and J gave up 4 bases, with 10 bases separating them. The CDR3 here is CATSDSRRAYGYTF. The CDR3 bases are TGTGCCACCAGTGATTCCCGGAGAGCCTATGGCTACACCTTC.